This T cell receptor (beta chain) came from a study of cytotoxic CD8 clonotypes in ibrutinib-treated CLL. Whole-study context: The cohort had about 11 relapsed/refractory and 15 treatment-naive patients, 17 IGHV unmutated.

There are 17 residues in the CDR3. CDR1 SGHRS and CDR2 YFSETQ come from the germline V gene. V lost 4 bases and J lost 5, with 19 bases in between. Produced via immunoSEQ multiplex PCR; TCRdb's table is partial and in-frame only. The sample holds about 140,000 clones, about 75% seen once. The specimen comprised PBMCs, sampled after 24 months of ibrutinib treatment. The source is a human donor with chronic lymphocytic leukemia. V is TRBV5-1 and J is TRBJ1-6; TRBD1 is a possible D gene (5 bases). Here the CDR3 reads CASSPAGDPLDNSPLHF. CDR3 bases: TGCGCCAGCAGCCCTGCGGGGGATCCGTTAGATAATTCACCCCTCCACTTT.